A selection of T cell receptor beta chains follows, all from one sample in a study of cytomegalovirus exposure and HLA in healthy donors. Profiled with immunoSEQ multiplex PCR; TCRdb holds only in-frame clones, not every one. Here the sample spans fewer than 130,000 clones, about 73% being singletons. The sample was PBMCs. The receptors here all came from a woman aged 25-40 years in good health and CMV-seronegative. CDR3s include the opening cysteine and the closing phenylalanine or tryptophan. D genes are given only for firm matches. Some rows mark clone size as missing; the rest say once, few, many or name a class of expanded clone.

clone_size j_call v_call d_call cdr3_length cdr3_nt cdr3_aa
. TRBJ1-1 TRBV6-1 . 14 TGTGCCAGCAGTCCGGGACACGTGAACACTGAAGCTTTCTTT CASSPGHVNTEAFF
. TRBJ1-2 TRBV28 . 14 TGTGCCAGCAGTTTATTGGACACGGGTTATGGCTACACCTTC CASSLLDTGYGYTF
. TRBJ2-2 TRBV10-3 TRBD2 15 TGTGCCATCAGTGATAGCGGGACTGGAGCCGGGGAGCTGTTTTTT CAISDSGTGAGELFF
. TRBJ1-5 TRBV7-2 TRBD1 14 TGTGCCAGCAGCTCGACAGGGCCGGGCCAGCCCCAGCATTTT CASSSTGPGQPQHF
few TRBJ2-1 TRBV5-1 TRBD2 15 TGCGCCAGCAGCCCAGGGACTAGCGCATACAATGAGCAGTTCTTC CASSPGTSAYNEQFF
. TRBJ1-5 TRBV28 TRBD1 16 TGTGCCAGCAGTCTAGGACAGGGCCATAGCAATCAGCCCCAGCATTTT CASSLGQGHSNQPQHF
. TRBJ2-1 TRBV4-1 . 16 TGCGCCAGCAGCCAGGCTTCGGGAGCGCGTCACAATGAGCAGTTCTTC CASSQASGARHNEQFF
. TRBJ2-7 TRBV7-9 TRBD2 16 TGTGCCAGCAGCTTTCCGACTAGCGGGAGCGCCTACGAGCAGTACTTC CASSFPTSGSAYEQYF
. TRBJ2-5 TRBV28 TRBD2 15 TGTGCCAGCAGTTTCCTTCTAGCGGAGGGGGAGACCCAGTACTTC CASSFLLAEGETQYF
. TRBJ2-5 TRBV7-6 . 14 TGTGCCAGCAGCTTGGATCAAACCAGGCTGACCCAGTACTTC CASSLDQTRLTQYF
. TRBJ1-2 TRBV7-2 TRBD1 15 TGTGCCAGCAGCGCCACCGGGACAGGGGGGGCTGGCTACACCTTC CASSATGTGGAGYTF
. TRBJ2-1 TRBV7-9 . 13 TGTGCCAGCAGCTTAGGCGCGGGCAATGAGCAGTTCTTC CASSLGAGNEQFF
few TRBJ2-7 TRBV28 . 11 TGTGCCAGCAGCCGAGCCTACGAGCAGTACTTC CASSRAYEQYF
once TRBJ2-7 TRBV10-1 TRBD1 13 TGCGCCACCCACGACAGGGGCCCCTACGAGCAGTACTTC CATHDRGPYEQYF
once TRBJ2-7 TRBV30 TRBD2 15 TGTGCCTGGAGTGGTCTGCAGCGGGGGTGGAGGGAGCAGTACTTC CAWSGLQRGWREQYF
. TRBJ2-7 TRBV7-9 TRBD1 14 TGTGCCAGCAGCCCGGGACAGGGGGGCTACGAGCAGTACTTC CASSPGQGGYEQYF
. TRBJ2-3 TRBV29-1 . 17 TGCAGCTCCCAGGGGCGAGGCGGGGGACTTCTCACAGATACGCAGTATTTT CSSQGRGGGLLTDTQYF
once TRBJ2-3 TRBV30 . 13 TGTGCCTGGGGTTACAGGGCCACAGATACGCAGTATTTT CAWGYRATDTQYF
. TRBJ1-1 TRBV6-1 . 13 TGTGCCAGCAGGGAGGGGATAAACACTGAAGCTTTCTTT CASREGINTEAFF
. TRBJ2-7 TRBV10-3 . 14 TGTGCCATCAGTGATGGGGGACAAGTCTACGAGCAGTACTTC CAISDGGQVYEQYF
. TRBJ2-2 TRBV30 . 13 TGTGCCTGGAGTGGGACAGTCACCGGGGAGCTGTTTTTT CAWSGTVTGELFF
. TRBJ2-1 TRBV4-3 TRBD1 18 TGCGCCAGCAGCCCAGGCCCACCGGGGACAGGGGACTACAATGAGCAGTTCTTC CASSPGPPGTGDYNEQFF
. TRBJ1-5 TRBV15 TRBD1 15 TGTGCCACCAGCAGGACGAAGGGGGCGCATCAGCCCCAGCATTTT CATSRTKGAHQPQHF
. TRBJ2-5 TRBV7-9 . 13 TGTGCCAGCAGCTTACACAGCCAAGAGACCCAGTACTTC CASSLHSQETQYF
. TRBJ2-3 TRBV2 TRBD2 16 TGTGCCAGCAGGGGACTAGCGGGAGGGCGGACAGATACGCAGTATTTT CASRGLAGGRTDTQYF
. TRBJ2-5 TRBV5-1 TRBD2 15 TGCGCCAGCCACCCGGGGGGGGTAGGCCAAGAGACCCAGTACTTC CASHPGGVGQETQYF
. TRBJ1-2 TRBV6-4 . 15 TGTGCCAGCAGTGACTCGCCCGGGATCCCCTATGGCTACACCTTC CASSDSPGIPYGYTF
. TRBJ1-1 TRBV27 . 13 TGTGCCAGCAATCCCAGGTTGGGCTCTGAAGCTTTCTTT CASNPRLGSEAFF
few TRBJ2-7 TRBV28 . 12 TGTGCCAGCAGTTTAATCCATTACGAGCAGTACTTC CASSLIHYEQYF
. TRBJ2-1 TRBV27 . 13 TGTGCCAGCAAGGCAGGCTCCTACAATGAGCAGTTCTTC CASKAGSYNEQFF
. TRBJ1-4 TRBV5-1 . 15 TGCGCCAGCAGCCCGGACGTCGCGGGGGGTGAAAAACTGTTTTTT CASSPDVAGGEKLFF
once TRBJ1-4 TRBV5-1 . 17 TGCGCCAGCAGCCATACGGCGGGGATAGCAACTAATGAAAAACTGTTTTTT CASSHTAGIATNEKLFF
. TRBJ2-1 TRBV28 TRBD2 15 TGTGCCAGCAGTGGGACTAGCGGGAGGTTACAAGAGCAGTTCTTC CASSGTSGRLQEQFF
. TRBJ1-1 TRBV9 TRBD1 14 TGTGCCAGCAGTGAAAGGGACAGGGGCACTGAAGCTTTCTTT CASSERDRGTEAFF
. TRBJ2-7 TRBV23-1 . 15 TGCGCCAGCAGTCAGACAGGTGGTGCTAACTACGAGCAGTACTTC CASSQTGGANYEQYF
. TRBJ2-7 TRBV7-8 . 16 TGTGCCAGCGGCCTACCCTTTTCGACAGGCTTCTACGAGCAGTACTTC CASGLPFSTGFYEQYF
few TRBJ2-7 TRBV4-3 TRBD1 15 TGCGCCAGCAGCCGAGCCTGGGACAGGGGCTACGAGCAGTACTTC CASSRAWDRGYEQYF
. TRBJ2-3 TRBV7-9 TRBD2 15 TGTGCCAGCAGCCAGGGACTAGCGAACACAGATACGCAGTATTTT CASSQGLANTDTQYF
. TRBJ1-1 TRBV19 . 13 TGTGCCAGTAGTACAGGGTTTTCCACTGAAGCTTTCTTT CASSTGFSTEAFF
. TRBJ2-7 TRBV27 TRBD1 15 TGTGCCAGCAGCTTAACGGGACAGGGGTCCTACGAGCAGTACTTC CASSLTGQGSYEQYF
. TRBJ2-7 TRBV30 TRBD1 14 TGTGCCTGGAGTGTACTCCGGGACAGTTACGAGCAGTACTTC CAWSVLRDSYEQYF
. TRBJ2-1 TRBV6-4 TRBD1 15 TGTGCCAGCAGTGACTACTACAGGGGCGCGGATGAGCAGTTCTTC CASSDYYRGADEQFF
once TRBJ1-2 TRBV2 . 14 TGTGCCAGCAGTGAAGGGGGCGGCAGCTATGGCTACACCTTC CASSEGGGSYGYTF
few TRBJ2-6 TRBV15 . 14 TGTGCCACCAGCAGCTACTCTGGGGCCAACGTCCTGACTTTC CATSSYSGANVLTF
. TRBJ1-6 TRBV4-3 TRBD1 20 TGCGCCAGCAGCCAAGATCACGGGACAGGGGTCACACTACTTAATTCACCCCTCCACTTT CASSQDHGTGVTLLNSPLHF
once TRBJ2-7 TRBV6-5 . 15 TGTGCCAGCAGCCCCGAAGAACTCCCTACCTACGAGCAGTACTTC CASSPEELPTYEQYF
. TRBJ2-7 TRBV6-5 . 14 TGTGCCAGCAGTTACTCTAACGGAGCCTACGAGCAGTACTTC CASSYSNGAYEQYF
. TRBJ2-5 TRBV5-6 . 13 TGTGCCAGCAGCTTGGCGGGAAAAGAGACCCAGTACTTC CASSLAGKETQYF
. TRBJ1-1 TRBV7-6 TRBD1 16 TGTGCCAGCAGCTTGCCTGGACAGGGGATAAACACTGAAGCTTTCTTT CASSLPGQGINTEAFF
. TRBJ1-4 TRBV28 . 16 TGTGCCAGCAGTTTAAGACGGGGAGGGGGGAATGAAAAACTGTTTTTT CASSLRRGGGNEKLFF
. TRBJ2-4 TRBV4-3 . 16 TGCGCCAGCAGCCAAGGGGGGGACCCAGCCAAAAACATTCAGTACTTC CASSQGGDPAKNIQYF
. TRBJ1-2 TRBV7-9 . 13 TGTGCCAGCAGCTTAGGGACTACCTATGGCTACACCTTC CASSLGTTYGYTF
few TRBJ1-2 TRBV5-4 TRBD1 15 TGTGCCAGCAGCTTAGACCGGGACAGCTATTATGGCTACACCTTC CASSLDRDSYYGYTF
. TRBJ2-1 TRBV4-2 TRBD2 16 TGTGCCAGCAGCCAGCCCACTAGCGGGGAATACAATGAGCAGTTCTTC CASSQPTSGEYNEQFF
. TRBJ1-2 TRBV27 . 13 TGTGCCAGCAGTAAGGGAGGGGGGTACGGCTACACCTTC CASSKGGGYGYTF